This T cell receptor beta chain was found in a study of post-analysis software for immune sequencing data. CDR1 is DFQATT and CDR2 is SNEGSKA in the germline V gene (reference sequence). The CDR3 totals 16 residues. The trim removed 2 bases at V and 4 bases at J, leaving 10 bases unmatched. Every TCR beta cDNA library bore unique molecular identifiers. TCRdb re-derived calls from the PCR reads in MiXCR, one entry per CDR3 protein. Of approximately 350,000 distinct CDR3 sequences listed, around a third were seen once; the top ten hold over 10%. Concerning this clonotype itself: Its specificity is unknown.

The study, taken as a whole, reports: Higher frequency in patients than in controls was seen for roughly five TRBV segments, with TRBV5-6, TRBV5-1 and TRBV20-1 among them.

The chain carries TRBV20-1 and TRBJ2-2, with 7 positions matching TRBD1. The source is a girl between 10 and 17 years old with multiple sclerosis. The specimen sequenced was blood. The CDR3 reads CSARRGQSYFTGELFF. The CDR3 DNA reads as TGCAGTGCTAGAAGGGGACAGAGCTACTTCACCGGGGAGCTGTTTTTT.